This is a list of T cell receptor beta chains from one sample in a study of T cell responses to AZD1222 COVID-19 vaccine. Some clones are missing from TCRdb's copy, which holds only in-frame ones; the method was immunoSEQ multiplex PCR. The sample carries about 110,000 clones, 90% to 95% recorded once. Here the sequenced sample was peripheral blood, taken on day 0 of AZD1222 vaccination. The receptors here all came from an adult in good health. Both conserved end residues are part of each CDR3. Fields, in order: D gene, J gene, V gene, clone size, CDR3 DNA, CDR3 protein. D genes are given only for firm matches. Where a row states a size, it is once, few, many or the class of an expanded clone; other rows omit it.

D gene: .; J gene: TRBJ1-2; V gene: TRBV20-1; clone size: .; CDR3 DNA: TGCAGTGCTAGTTCGGCCAGGCCTAACTATGGCTACACCTTC; CDR3 protein: CSASSARPNYGYTF
D gene: .; J gene: TRBJ1-2; V gene: TRBV10-3; clone size: .; CDR3 DNA: TGTGCCATCACCGAGGGGGGCTGGGTATGTGGCTACACCTTC; CDR3 protein: CAITEGGWVCGYTF
D gene: .; J gene: TRBJ1-2; V gene: TRBV5-1; clone size: .; CDR3 DNA: TGCGCCAGCAGCTTGGGGCAGGCAGGGGATGGCTACACCTTC; CDR3 protein: CASSLGQAGDGYTF
D gene: .; J gene: TRBJ1-3; V gene: TRBV11-2; clone size: .; CDR3 DNA: TGTGCCAGCAGCCGACAGGAAAACACCATATATTTT; CDR3 protein: CASSRQENTIYF
D gene: .; J gene: TRBJ1-6; V gene: TRBV6-5; clone size: .; CDR3 DNA: TGTGCCAGCAGTTACTCGGGGGTAAATTCACCCCTCCACTTT; CDR3 protein: CASSYSGVNSPLHF
D gene: TRBD1; J gene: TRBJ2-7; V gene: TRBV6-2/TRBV6-3; clone size: .; CDR3 DNA: TGTGCCAGCAGTGACAGGGAAACCCACGAGCAGTACTTC; CDR3 protein: CASSDRETHEQYF
D gene: .; J gene: TRBJ2-3; V gene: TRBV18; clone size: .; CDR3 DNA: TGTGCCAGCTCACCAGTTAGGGAGCCCCCCATGGATACGCAGTATTTT; CDR3 protein: CASSPVREPPMDTQYF
D gene: .; J gene: TRBJ1-3; V gene: TRBV18; clone size: .; CDR3 DNA: TGTGCCAGCTCACGAACGGGCACCCTATCTGGAAACACCATATATTTT; CDR3 protein: CASSRTGTLSGNTIYF
D gene: .; J gene: TRBJ1-5; V gene: TRBV6-6; clone size: .; CDR3 DNA: TGTGCCAGCAGTTTGTGGGGGAAGCCCCAGCATTTT; CDR3 protein: CASSLWGKPQHF
D gene: .; J gene: TRBJ2-1; V gene: TRBV7-2; clone size: .; CDR3 DNA: TGTGCCAGCAGCTCAAGACAGGTGGTGGGCAATGAGCAGTTCTTC; CDR3 protein: CASSSRQVVGNEQFF
D gene: .; J gene: TRBJ2-7; V gene: TRBV7-9; clone size: .; CDR3 DNA: TGTGCCAGCAGCTCCTCCTATACAGTGGGCGGCTACGAGCAGTACTTC; CDR3 protein: CASSSSYTVGGYEQYF
D gene: .; J gene: TRBJ1-1; V gene: TRBV5-4; clone size: .; CDR3 DNA: TGTGCCAGCAGCTCTCCCCGGGAGAAAGTCGGCACTGAAGCTTTCTTT; CDR3 protein: CASSSPREKVGTEAFF
D gene: .; J gene: TRBJ1-2; V gene: TRBV28; clone size: .; CDR3 DNA: TGTGCCAGCAGTTCGTACCCGTACAGATATGGCTACACCTTC; CDR3 protein: CASSSYPYRYGYTF
D gene: .; J gene: TRBJ1-6; V gene: TRBV19; clone size: .; CDR3 DNA: TGTGCCAGTACCTGGGGGACGAATAATTCACCCCTCCACTTT; CDR3 protein: CASTWGTNNSPLHF
D gene: .; J gene: TRBJ1-1; V gene: TRBV10-2; clone size: .; CDR3 DNA: TGCGCCAGCAGTGAGTCGTCGGGGAACACTGAAGCTTTCTTT; CDR3 protein: CASSESSGNTEAFF
D gene: .; J gene: TRBJ2-5; V gene: TRBV5-1; clone size: .; CDR3 DNA: TGCGCCAGCAGCTTGGCCTACAGGGTCGGAGAAGAGACCCAGTACTTC; CDR3 protein: CASSLAYRVGEETQYF
D gene: .; J gene: TRBJ1-5; V gene: TRBV18; clone size: .; CDR3 DNA: TGTGCCAGCTCACCCAATAGCAATCAGCCCCAGCATTTT; CDR3 protein: CASSPNSNQPQHF
D gene: .; J gene: TRBJ2-5; V gene: TRBV28; clone size: .; CDR3 DNA: TGTGCCAGCAGTTTTCCCTCGAGACAAGAGACCCAGTACTTC; CDR3 protein: CASSFPSRQETQYF
D gene: .; J gene: TRBJ1-5; V gene: TRBV5-5; clone size: .; CDR3 DNA: TGTGCCAGCAGGACGTTACCAGACCAGCCCCAGCATTTT; CDR3 protein: CASRTLPDQPQHF
D gene: .; J gene: TRBJ1-2; V gene: TRBV30; clone size: once; CDR3 DNA: TGTGCCTATAATCCAGGGCTTTCGGCTGGCTACACCTTC; CDR3 protein: CAYNPGLSAGYTF
D gene: TRBD1; J gene: TRBJ2-1; V gene: TRBV18; clone size: .; CDR3 DNA: TGTGCCAGCTCACCACCAAGACAGGGGGTGAATGAGCAGTTCTTC; CDR3 protein: CASSPPRQGVNEQFF
D gene: .; J gene: TRBJ2-1; V gene: TRBV6-2/TRBV6-3; clone size: .; CDR3 DNA: TGTGCCAGCAGTTACACCGTTCTCTTGGGTGGTTACGGGTATGAGCAGTTCTTC; CDR3 protein: CASSYTVLLGGYGYEQFF
D gene: TRBD2; J gene: TRBJ2-7; V gene: TRBV7-2; clone size: .; CDR3 DNA: TGTGCCAGCAGCTCGCGGACTAGCGGGGCGACCTGGACCTACGAGCAGTACTTC; CDR3 protein: CASSSRTSGATWTYEQYF
D gene: .; J gene: TRBJ1-1; V gene: TRBV11-2; clone size: once; CDR3 DNA: TGTGCCAGCAGCCCAGCGACAGCCTTGAACACTGAAGCTTTCTTT; CDR3 protein: CASSPATALNTEAFF
D gene: TRBD1; J gene: TRBJ2-2; V gene: TRBV18; clone size: .; CDR3 DNA: TGTGCCAGCTCACCAAGGGGGCAAGGCGGGGAGCTGTTTTTT; CDR3 protein: CASSPRGQGGELFF
D gene: .; J gene: TRBJ1-2; V gene: TRBV19; clone size: .; CDR3 DNA: TGTGCCAGTAGTATCGGGGCCCCCTATGGCTACACCTTC; CDR3 protein: CASSIGAPYGYTF
D gene: TRBD1; J gene: TRBJ2-7; V gene: TRBV28; clone size: .; CDR3 DNA: TGTGCCAGCAGCCCCAGGGGGCTCGGGGGCTACGAGCAGTACTTC; CDR3 protein: CASSPRGLGGYEQYF
D gene: TRBD1; J gene: TRBJ1-1; V gene: TRBV19; clone size: once; CDR3 DNA: TGTGCCACCCTAAGACAGGGGGAATCTGAAGCTTTCTTT; CDR3 protein: CATLRQGESEAFF
D gene: TRBD1; J gene: TRBJ1-3; V gene: TRBV28; clone size: .; CDR3 DNA: TGTGCCATTTCGACAGGGGGCCTTTATAGCTCTGGAAACACCATATATTTT; CDR3 protein: CAISTGGLYSSGNTIYF
D gene: TRBD1; J gene: TRBJ1-2; V gene: TRBV6-5; clone size: .; CDR3 DNA: TGTGCCAGCAGTAACAGGGGGCTCTATGGCTACACCTTC; CDR3 protein: CASSNRGLYGYTF
D gene: .; J gene: TRBJ1-1; V gene: TRBV11-3; clone size: .; CDR3 DNA: TGTGCCAGCAGCTTGTTTTCAGGTGGGCCTGAAGCTTTCTTT; CDR3 protein: CASSLFSGGPEAFF
D gene: TRBD1; J gene: TRBJ1-2; V gene: TRBV12-5; clone size: .; CDR3 DNA: TGTGCTAGTGGTCCATCGCAGGGGGCGCATGGCTACACCTTC; CDR3 protein: CASGPSQGAHGYTF
D gene: .; J gene: TRBJ2-7; V gene: TRBV6-5; clone size: .; CDR3 DNA: TGTGCCAGCAGTTACCTCGCAGGGTACGAGCAGTACTTC; CDR3 protein: CASSYLAGYEQYF
D gene: .; J gene: TRBJ2-2; V gene: TRBV5-4; clone size: .; CDR3 DNA: TGTGCCAGTCATAACCTACAGGGGGGGGACGGGGAGCTGTTTTTT; CDR3 protein: CASHNLQGGDGELFF
D gene: .; J gene: TRBJ1-1; V gene: TRBV7-6; clone size: .; CDR3 DNA: TGTGCCAGCAGCTTCGGGTCAGGGAACACTGAAGCTTTCTTT; CDR3 protein: CASSFGSGNTEAFF
D gene: .; J gene: TRBJ2-7; V gene: TRBV18; clone size: .; CDR3 DNA: TGTGCCAGCTCACCCACAACCTACGAGCAGTACTTC; CDR3 protein: CASSPTTYEQYF
D gene: .; J gene: TRBJ1-2; V gene: TRBV7-9; clone size: .; CDR3 DNA: TGTGCCAGCAGCCCAAGTCCATTCCGGGGGGCCGACGGCTACACCTTC; CDR3 protein: CASSPSPFRGADGYTF
D gene: .; J gene: TRBJ1-2; V gene: TRBV6-5; clone size: .; CDR3 DNA: TGTGCCAGCAGTTACTCCCCAGCCGGATCTAACTATGGCTACACCTTC; CDR3 protein: CASSYSPAGSNYGYTF
D gene: TRBD1; J gene: TRBJ1-2; V gene: TRBV7-6; clone size: .; CDR3 DNA: TGTGCCAGCAGCTTCCACCGGGACAGGGAGAATGGCTACACCTTC; CDR3 protein: CASSFHRDRENGYTF
D gene: TRBD2; J gene: TRBJ2-7; V gene: TRBV14; clone size: .; CDR3 DNA: TGTGCCAGCAGCCCCGGGACTATCACCTACGAGCAGTACTTC; CDR3 protein: CASSPGTITYEQYF
D gene: TRBD2; J gene: TRBJ2-2; V gene: TRBV3-1/TRBV3-2; clone size: .; CDR3 DNA: TGTGCCAGCAGCCAGGGACTAGCGGGAAACACCGGGGAGCTGTTTTTT; CDR3 protein: CASSQGLAGNTGELFF
D gene: .; J gene: TRBJ2-7; V gene: TRBV19; clone size: .; CDR3 DNA: TGTGCCAGTAGTGTCGGGCTGGGGGAGCAGTACTTC; CDR3 protein: CASSVGLGEQYF
D gene: .; J gene: TRBJ2-1; V gene: TRBV4-3; clone size: .; CDR3 DNA: TGCGCCAGCAGCCAAGATTCGAGGTTACACAATGAGCAGTTCTTC; CDR3 protein: CASSQDSRLHNEQFF
D gene: .; J gene: TRBJ2-7; V gene: TRBV27; clone size: .; CDR3 DNA: TGTGCCAGCAGTTTAATAGGTGAAGAGCAGTACTTC; CDR3 protein: CASSLIGEEQYF
D gene: .; J gene: TRBJ1-1; V gene: TRBV9; clone size: .; CDR3 DNA: TGTGCCAGCAGCCCCACAGGGTCGGGGAACACTGAAGCTTTCTTT; CDR3 protein: CASSPTGSGNTEAFF
D gene: .; J gene: TRBJ1-2; V gene: TRBV5-4; clone size: .; CDR3 DNA: TGTGCCAGCAGCTTAAGGCAGGGCAATTGGGGTGGCTACACCTTC; CDR3 protein: CASSLRQGNWGGYTF
D gene: .; J gene: TRBJ1-1; V gene: TRBV6-5; clone size: .; CDR3 DNA: TGTGCCAGCATCAAGGGAACCGTGACTGAAGCTTTCTTT; CDR3 protein: CASIKGTVTEAFF
D gene: .; J gene: TRBJ2-7; V gene: TRBV2; clone size: once; CDR3 DNA: TGTGCCGGCTCGCCAAACTCCTACGAGCAGTACTTC; CDR3 protein: CAGSPNSYEQYF
D gene: TRBD1; J gene: TRBJ1-2; V gene: TRBV5-8; clone size: .; CDR3 DNA: TGTGCCAGCAGCCGGGACAGCTATGGCTACACCTTC; CDR3 protein: CASSRDSYGYTF
D gene: .; J gene: TRBJ2-2; V gene: TRBV9; clone size: .; CDR3 DNA: TGTGCCAGCAGCCCTTGGACCGGGGAGCTGTTTTTT; CDR3 protein: CASSPWTGELFF
D gene: .; J gene: TRBJ2-1; V gene: TRBV14; clone size: .; CDR3 DNA: TGTGCCAGCAGCCACCCCCGGGACCCTGAGCAGTTCTTC; CDR3 protein: CASSHPRDPEQFF
D gene: .; J gene: TRBJ2-7; V gene: TRBV5-1; clone size: once; CDR3 DNA: TGCGCCAGCAGCTCGGAGGGGACGGATATTTCCTACGAGCAGTACTTC; CDR3 protein: CASSSEGTDISYEQYF